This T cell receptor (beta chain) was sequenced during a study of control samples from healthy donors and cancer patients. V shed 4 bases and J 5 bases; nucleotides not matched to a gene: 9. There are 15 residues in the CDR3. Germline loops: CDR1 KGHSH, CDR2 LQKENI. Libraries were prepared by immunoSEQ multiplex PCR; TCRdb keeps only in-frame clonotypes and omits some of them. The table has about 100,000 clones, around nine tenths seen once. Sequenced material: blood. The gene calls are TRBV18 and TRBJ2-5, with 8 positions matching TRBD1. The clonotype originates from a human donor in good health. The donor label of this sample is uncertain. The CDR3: CASSRDRGPGETQYF. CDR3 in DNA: TGTGCCAGCTCACGAGACAGGGGACCCGGGGAGACCCAGTACTTC.